This entry is about one T cell receptor (beta chain). Antigen: not known. V was cut by 0 bases and J by 1 base, with 10 bases left in between. CDR1 is SGHKS and CDR2 is YYEKEE in the germline V gene (reference sequence). The CDR3 loop spans 15 amino acids. This record comes from a study of cytomegalovirus exposure and HLA in healthy donors. General study results and limits: CMV antigen specificity of a few CMV-associated chains was confirmed in vitro.

With 60 Vbeta and 13 Jbeta primers, the PCR was carried out. This table comes from immunoSEQ multiplex PCR, and its TCRdb copy is limited to in-frame clones, with some not included. Of over 200,000 clones listed, about 74% are singletons. Input material: PBMCs. The sequence came from a woman in her thirties in good health and CMV-seronegative. The chain carries TRBV5-5 and TRBJ1-1, with D possibly TRBD1 on 5 matching bases. The CDR3 reads CASSLVAGPNTEAFF. DNA of the CDR3: TGTGCCAGCAGCTTGGTGGCGGGGCCGAACACTGAAGCTTTCTTT. Supplemented by reference TRBV5-5 and TRBJ1-1, the full variable domain reads DAGVTQSPTHLIKTRGQQVTLRCSPISGHKSVSWYQQVLGQGPQFIFQYYEKEERGRGNFPDRFSARQFPNYSSELNVNALLLGDSALYLCASSLVAGPNTEAFFGQGTRLTVV.